One and the same sample provided the 14 T cell receptor beta chains below, sequenced in a study of T cell responses to AZD1222 COVID-19 vaccine. Measured with immunoSEQ multiplex PCR; TCRdb has only the in-frame clones, and not every one. The top ten clones hold around 0.99% of a sample with about 160,000 clones, under 95% of them seen once. Source: peripheral blood, taken 28 days after the second AZD1222 dose. These receptors were obtained from an adult who received the AZD1222 COVID-19 vaccine.

V usage is TRBV15 and J usage is TRBJ1-3; D might be TRBD1 (5 bases). The CDR3 extends over 15 amino acids. Trimming shortened V by 1 base and J by 4 bases, and 11 bases separated the two germline ends. Per germline, CDR1 LNHNV and CDR2 YYDKDF (reference sequence). The CDR3 region is CATSRVTGEGNTIYF. The DNA of the CDR3 is TGTGCCACCAGCAGAGTCACGGGGGAAGGAAACACCATATATTTT.

A few counts support this clone. The chain combines TRBV19 with TRBJ1-1, with a tentative D call TRBD1 (6 bases). With 5 bases removed from V and 9 bases from J, the gap between germline ends came to 16 bases. In germline, CDR1 is LNHDA, CDR2 SQIVND (reference sequence). The CDR3 runs 13 residues. CDR3 nucleotides: TGTGCCAGTAGTCCGGACAGTTTCCTCAAAGCTTTCTTT. Translated: CASSPDSFLKAFF.

This clone was picked up one time. V usage is TRBV3-1 (or the pseudogene TRBV3-2) and J usage is TRBJ1-5, with no clear D. The CDR3 runs to 13 residues. CDR1 LGHDT and CDR2 YNNKEL come from the germline V gene (reference sequence). The V and J ends lost 0 bases and 6 bases respectively, with 6 bases between them. The CDR3 DNA sequence: TGTGCCAGCAGCCAAGATATAGGTCAGCCCCAGCATTTT. This sequence encodes CASSQDIGQPQHF.

V is TRBV5-1 and J is TRBJ2-1, with 8 bases matching TRBD1. Per germline, CDR1 SGHRS and CDR2 YFSETQ. The V gene end was trimmed by 4 bases and the J gene end by 8 bases; junction bases not matched to a gene: 8. The CDR3 is made up of 14 amino acids. The CDR3 DNA reads as TGCGCCAGCAGCCGGGACAGGCAGATGGATGAGCAGTTCTTC. Its protein product is CASSRDRQMDEQFF.

This chain uses TRBV10-2 with TRBJ1-3; D not resolved. The V gene's germline CDR1 is WSHSY and CDR2 SAAADI. V shed 8 bases and J shed 1 base, with 6 bases lying between them. There are 12 residues in the CDR3. CDR3 in amino acids: CASRGSGNTIYF. DNA of the CDR3: TGCGCCAGCCGGGGATCTGGAAACACCATATATTTT.

The chain couples TRBV6-5 to TRBJ1-4; TRBD1 might be the D (5 bases). The CDR3 spans 15 residues. The V gene's germline CDR1 is MNHEY and CDR2 SVGAGI. Between the trimmed V and J ends, which lost 3 bases and 5 bases, there was a span of 13 bases. This CDR3 reads CASSYHQGPNEKLFF. CDR3 nucleotide sequence: TGTGCCAGCAGTTATCACCAGGGTCCCAATGAAAAACTGTTTTTT.

J is TRBJ2-2 and V is TRBV7-8; possible D gene TRBD2, 7 bases. Germline CDR1 and CDR2: SGHVS and FQNEAQ. CDR3 size: 16 residues. V gave up 3 bases and J gave up 4 bases, with 15 bases separating them. DNA of the CDR3: TGTGCCAGCAGCTTCCTGCGGGGGCCGGGCACCGGGGAGCTGTTTTTT. Translated, it gives CASSFLRGPGTGELFF.

The V call is TRBV18, the J call TRBJ1-2; 8 nucleotides match TRBD1. Germline lookup yields CDR1 KGHSH and CDR2 LQKENI. The CDR3 is made up of 15 amino acids. Germline trimming cut 3 bases from V and 1 base from J; bases unmatched to any gene: 4. The CDR3 loop reads CASSPDRGLNYGYTF. In DNA form, the CDR3 reads TGTGCCAGCTCACCCGACAGGGGCCTTAACTATGGCTACACCTTC.

This chain uses TRBV30 with TRBJ1-1, with D perhaps matching TRBD1 (6 bases). The CDR3 is made up of 15 amino acids. V lost 3 bases and J 4 bases, leaving 18 bases between the germline ends. Germline V gives CDR1 GTSNPN, CDR2 SVGIG (reference sequence). The CDR3 nucleotides read TGTGCCTGGAGCGGGTTGAAGGGGGGACCCACTGAAGCTTTCTTT. Translating gives CAWSGLKGGPTEAFF.

Only a few counts were recorded for this clone. Other DNA sequences in this specimen translate into the identical CDR3. J is TRBJ1-1 and V is TRBV18; D possibly corresponds to TRBD1 (6 bases). CDR1 and CDR2 from the germline V gene are KGHSH and LQKENI. This CDR3 is built from 13 residues. V lost 6 bases to trimming and J lost 1 base, with 9 bases between them. The CDR3 loop reads CASSGQANTEAFF. DNA for the CDR3: TGTGCCAGCTCGGGACAAGCGAACACTGAAGCTTTCTTT.

J is TRBJ1-2 and V is TRBV6-6; no definite D call. The CDR3 sequence is 13 residues long. Germline values: CDR1 MNHNY, CDR2 SVGAGI (reference sequence). V dropped 6 bases and J dropped 2 bases, with 10 bases sitting between them. As DNA, the CDR3 is TGTGCCAGCAGCCTCGACGGGAACTATGGCTACACCTTC. Encoded protein: CASSLDGNYGYTF.

This chain connects TRBV7-8 to TRBJ2-2, with D unclear. V shed 3 bases and J shed 0 bases, with 8 bases lying between them. The CDR3 totals 15 residues. Germline values: CDR1 SGHVS, CDR2 FQNEAQ. CDR3 loop: CASSLKQTNTGELFF. CDR3 DNA sequence: TGTGCCAGCAGCTTGAAGCAGACGAACACCGGGGAGCTGTTTTTT.

This chain joins TRBV15 and TRBJ1-1, with D unclear. The CDR3 has 14 amino acids. The germline V gene encodes CDR1 LNHNV and CDR2 YYDKDF (reference sequence). V shed 0 bases and J shed 5 bases, with 10 bases lying between them. This chain's CDR3 is CATSRDRSETEAFF. CDR3 bases: TGTGCCACCAGCAGAGATCGCTCGGAGACTGAAGCTTTCTTT.

The gene calls are TRBV3-1 (or the pseudogene TRBV3-2) and TRBJ1-2; D not resolved. V lost 0 bases and J 2 bases, leaving 4 bases between the germline ends. Looked up from germline, CDR1 is LGHDT and CDR2 is YNNKEL (reference sequence). The CDR3 has 13 residues. The CDR3 DNA follows: TGTGCCAGCAGCCAAGAACCAAACTATGGCTACACCTTC. This encodes CASSQEPNYGYTF.